This TCR beta chain was captured by sequencing in a study of regulatory and conventional T cells in RAG deficiency (dated by TCRdb to the late 2010s). Notes on the research overall: High-throughput TCR beta sequencing was used to compare the repertoire diversity and composition of Treg, conventional CD4+ and CD8+ T cells between RAG-deficient patients and healthy controls.

Before genomic DNA was extracted, conventional CD4+ T cells were isolated from blood as CD25-low CD127-high cells. Eight healthy control donors served as the comparison group for repertoire analyses. The investigation overall reported the following: RAG-deficient patients showed markedly lower Shannon entropy and higher Simpson indices than control T-cell subpopulations. All patient T-cell subsets had shorter CDR3 lengths; Omenn syndrome patients showed >75% Treg-Tconv repertoire overlap at nucleotide and amino acid level. Unique TCR beta sequences from Treg cells were around 110-fold fewer in Omenn syndrome and CID/AS patients than controls, versus approximately 10-fold for other subsets. Some T-cell subset analyses were not performed for some subjects. Rather than being bona fide Treg cells, the sorted CD25-high CD127-low cells in Omenn syndrome patients may represent peripherally activated cells.

With respect to this clone: Its binding antigen is unknown. No much larger clonotype is one base removed from it; base qualities were not supplied.

The receptor library was made with the immunoSEQ multiplex PCR assay. Rearranged TCR beta chain products were amplified from the genomic DNA of sorted T-cell subsets and were then sequenced. As for how the authors treated the data: Shannon entropy and Simpson indices were used to measure the diversity of productive TCR beta rearrangements in each repertoire. To assess clonal expansion, the frequencies of the 100 most abundant productive TCR beta clonotypes were added up as a share of total reads. A self-reactivity index based on amino acid usage at CDR3beta positions 6 and 7 was applied to the TRB repertoires. Two-way ANOVA was used for repertoire analyses, and Student t or Mann-Whitney tests were used for flow cytometric analyses. TCRdb stores this immuneACCESS table with in-frame sequences only. Part of the clones is absent; in the studies checked, under half of the shortfall reflects unresolved V genes, and no reason is known for the rest. The V and J calls and clone size were taken over from that table, and D and trimming were inferred from the DNA. Across this sample there are around 12,000 clones, with 85% to 95% seen only once. The ten biggest clones cover under 1.2% of the sample.

There are 15 amino acids in the CDR3, from cysteine to phenylalanine inclusive. Only the CDR3 part of the read is kept: 45 bases, read in frame from the first base. CDR1 and CDR2 were assigned from the germline V gene as SNHLY and FYNNEI. Between the V and J ends, shortened by 1 base and 5 bases respectively, the junction contains 12 bases. These data were also filed under a second study, of regulatory T cells. Looking at the second paper: In the multiplex PCR, 52 forward TRBV primers and 13 reverse TRBJ primers were used, and assay-based and computational corrections were applied for amplification bias. In patients, repertoires had restricted unique TRB V-J pairs and skewed V and J gene usage, with regulatory T cells showing the most marked changes. T-cell receptor beta repertoires of sorted regulatory, conventional CD4+ and CD8+ T cells were compared between CD3G-deficient patients and healthy controls. Ficoll density separation was used to isolate peripheral blood mononuclear cells. Within the immunoSEQ assay, multiplex PCR amplified rearranged TRB loci from genomic DNA. An Illumina HiSeq platform was used to sequence the TRB amplicons. Raw sequences were error-filtered and aligned to reference gene sequences by custom algorithms and were subsequently analyzed with the immunoSEQ online tools. The frequencies of productive and nonproductive TRB rearrangements were evaluated among unique sequences as well as among total sequences. For group comparisons, t tests, Mann-Whitney tests or two-way ANOVA were performed in Prism software.

Rearrangement joined TRBV2 to TRBJ1-5; possibly the D gene is TRBD1, per 5 matching bases. Sequencing was performed on CD4+ effector T cells sorted from blood. The sequence was collected from a human donor in good health. The nucleotides read TGTGCCAGCAGTGAAGGCCGGCTAGGGGATCAGCCCCAGCATTTT. This gives the protein CASSEGRLGDQPQHF.